This T cell receptor (beta chain) is from a study of blood T cell repertoires in COVID-19 (dated by TCRdb to 2020 to 2021). In the study overall: Samples from collaborators originated in the United States, Italy and Spain and spanned both the acute and convalescent phases of COVID-19. The prospective study material was composed of cDNA or gDNA derived from T cells, B-cell-depleted T cells, or PBMCs. Deeply sampled blood TCRbeta repertoires from subjects exposed to, actively infected with, or recovered from COVID-19 were included in the dataset. The repertoires were released in a freely available public database intended as a resource for research on the immune response to SARS-CoV-2. The samples were drawn from two sources: the first 160 participants of the ongoing ImmuneRACE study, and approximately 1,300 subjects contributed by 6 global collaborators. The sample metadata nearly always contained a de-identified subject ID, COVID-19 status, age in years and sex. HLA class I and class II types, where available, came from metadata supplied by the sample provider rather than from assay-based typing. Study-wide conclusions, independent of this receptor: How much clinical and demographic metadata was included differed by source and by participant, and the metadata was provided uncurated.

As to this clone: The antigen it recognizes is unknown. No base qualities exist here, and no much larger clone lies one base off it.

Each collaborating institution followed its own protocols to collect whole blood in K2EDTA tubes. Collaborator samples were shipped for TCRbeta analysis as frozen whole blood, isolated PBMCs, or DNA extracted from either sample type. TCRbeta CDR3 regions were amplified from genomic DNA using the immunoSEQ Assay, a bias-controlled multiplex PCR. The authors processed their data as follows. Within the assay, amplification of reference gene primers was used to estimate how many nucleated cells each sample contained. To quantify the absolute abundance of each unique TCRbeta CDR3 rearrangement, sequence reads were collapsed and filtered. For each sample, productive Simpson clonality was calculated as the square root of Simpson's diversity index over productive rearrangements. TCRdb limited this immuneACCESS table to in-frame rearrangements with V and J called. A share of clones is missing; checked studies link under half to unresolved V genes, and the rest is unexplained. From that table come the V and J calls and clone size; the DNA was used to work out D and trimming. The sample contains approximately 270,000 clones, 85% to 90% of them found a single time. The ten largest clonotypes hold over 1.3% of the sample.

The CDR3 contains 15 residues, cysteine and phenylalanine counted. This entry keeps only the CDR3 DNA: 45 bases, framed from base 1. V loses 6 bases at its end and J loses 14 bases; junction bases beyond the gene matches: 16. The germline V gene gives CDR1 as MDHEN and CDR2 as SYDVKM. This receptor chain uses TRBV28 and TRBJ2-1; TRBD2 lines up with 10 middle nucleotides. Sequenced: peripheral blood. The TCR originated in a man aged 80 or over with acute or convalescent COVID-19. The nucleotide sequence reads as follows: TGTGCCAGCAGACCCAGCGGGAGGGCCACCCAGATAAAGTTCTTC. Translated, this is CASRPSGRATQIKFF.